This T cell receptor (beta chain) was recorded in a study of blood T cell repertoires in COVID-19. For the study at large: Sites across the United States, Italy and Spain contributed samples from acute and convalescent COVID-19. PBMCs, B-cell-depleted T cells, or T cells provided the cDNA or gDNA that made up the material.

Source study methods: Counts of nucleated cells, estimated from reference gene primer amplification, were obtained. Assay: immunoSEQ multiplex PCR; the TCRdb copy retains only in-frame clones and omits some. V, J and clone size were drawn from that table, and D and trimming were deduced from the DNA. The top ten hold approximately 6% of the sample, which has over 100,000 clones, roughly 90% seen once. This CDR3 region has 13 residues. Trimming pared 4 bases from V and 8 bases from J, leaving 14 bases between. Germline values: CDR1 LGHNA, CDR2 YSLEER. The source of this sequence is a human donor in a cohort sampled during active COVID-19. The sample was peripheral blood. The chain recombines TRBV4-3 with TRBJ1-1; tentative D call: TRBD1 (6 bases). The CDR3 nucleotides read TGCGCCAGCAGCCGGGCCCTCACAGGGGAAGCTTTCTTT. It specifies CASSRALTGEAFF.